The 30 T cell receptor beta chains reported below all come from one sample, sequenced in a study of T-cell memory formation after mild COVID-19. TCRdb recomputed calls from the 5' RACE reads with MiXCR, one row per CDR3 protein. The sample lists about 270,000 distinct CDR3 sequences, 15% to 20% seen once, with 20% to 25% in the top ten. Sequencing input: PBMCs or a T cell subset sorted from them (not recorded which). Receptor source: a man between 18 and 35 years old who had mild COVID-19 (a few samples of this study predate the infection). Cell type and time point are not known.

On this clonotype: This may arise from a read error, as a much more abundant clone is one base away. The chain is built from TRBV7-2 and TRBJ2-7; 7 nucleotides line up with TRBD1. The V gene end was trimmed by 4 bases and the J gene end by 2 bases; junction bases not matched to a gene: 2. The CDR3 has 13 amino acids. Germline V gene data show CDR1 as SGHTA and CDR2 as FQGNSA. CDR3 sequence: CASSWGQTYEQYF. The CDR3 region has the DNA TGTGCCAGCAGCTGGGGACAGACCTACGAGCAGTACTTC.

This chain joins TRBV6-1 and TRBJ1-5, with D possibly being TRBD1 (6 bases). Looked up from germline, CDR1 is MNHNS and CDR2 is SASEGT. The CDR3 has 12 residues. V was shortened by 10 bases and J by 6 bases, with 13 bases between the two germline ends. CDR3 region: CATRQEGQPQHF. The CDR3 DNA follows: TGTGCCACCCGACAGGAGGGTCAGCCCCAGCATTTT.

This clonotype showed up just a few times. The chain is built from TRBV10-1 and TRBJ2-2, with D perhaps matching TRBD1 (5 bases). The CDR3 runs 12 residues. Trimming removed 5 bases from V and 5 bases from J, with 6 bases in between. CDR1 and CDR2 (germline): WNHNN, SYGVQD (reference sequence). The chain's CDR3 is CASSRQTGELFF. CDR3 DNA: TGCGCCAGCAGTAGACAGACCGGGGAGCTGTTTTTT.

This clonotype was detected only a few times. This chain links TRBV7-9 with TRBJ1-6, with D hard to call. The ends were cut back, 4 bases at V and 9 bases at J, with 10 bases in the middle. This CDR3 has 13 amino acids. The germline gives CDR1 SEHNR, CDR2 FQNEAQ (reference sequence). The CDR3 loop reads CASSSGDLSPLHF. In DNA form, the CDR3 reads TGTGCCAGCAGCTCCGGGGATCTTTCACCCCTCCACTTT.

The J gene is TRBJ2-7, the V gene TRBV12-3 or TRBV12-4; D is possibly TRBD1 (6 bases). This CDR3 comprises 16 residues. The V end lost 3 bases, the J end lost 0 bases, and 15 bases lay between the germline ends. DNA of the CDR3: TGTGCCAGCAGTTTCTCCCTGGCAGGGGCCTCCTACGAGCAGTACTTC. It is translated as CASSFSLAGASYEQYF.

V gene TRBV6-6 combines with J gene TRBJ2-2, with 11 bases fitting TRBD1. V was clipped by 4 bases and J by 6 bases; unmatched bases: 13. The CDR3 has 18 residues. Germline CDR1 is MNHNY and CDR2 is SVGAGI (reference sequence). The CDR3 is CASSSPIGQGANPGELFF. The DNA of the CDR3 is TGTGCCAGCAGTTCTCCAATCGGACAGGGGGCCAATCCCGGGGAGCTGTTTTTT.

The gene calls are TRBV5-6 and TRBJ2-1, with D possibly called TRBD1 or TRBD2 (5 bases each). The CDR3 has 12 amino acids. Trimming removed 5 bases at V and 12 bases at J, with 15 bases between. In germline, CDR1 is SGHDT, CDR2 YYEEEE. The CDR3 DNA follows: TGTGCCAGCAGGCCCGGGTCCGGGACGCAGTTCTTC. Protein product: CASRPGSGTQFF.

The chain employs TRBV7-2 and TRBJ2-4, with D tentatively TRBD1 (6 bases). Germline CDR1 is SGHTA and CDR2 is FQGNSA. This CDR3 is built from 12 residues. Trimming took 2 bases from V and 14 from J, leaving 13 bases between them. The CDR3 DNA sequence: TGTGCCAGCAGCTTAAAGCCCGGGGACAAGTACTTC. It specifies CASSLKPGDKYF.

The V and J genes are TRBV5-1 and TRBJ2-7; 11 bases align to TRBD1. The germline V gene encodes CDR1 SGHRS and CDR2 YFSETQ. V shed 6 bases, J shed 3 bases, and the junction held 5 bases outside the gene matches. This CDR3 contains 14 residues. Written as DNA, the CDR3 is TGCGCCAGCACAACCGGGACAGGGGGCTACGAGCAGTACTTC. Translating gives CASTTGTGGYEQYF.

This sequence joins TRBV6-2 or TRBV6-3 and TRBJ1-5; a weak D match, TRBD1 (6 bases). Germline V gives CDR1 MNHEY, CDR2 SVGEGT. Trimming stripped 7 bases from V and 0 bases from J, with 10 bases between. CDR3 size: 14 residues. CDR3 nucleotides: TGTGCCAGCACCGACAGGTATAGCAATCAGCCCCAGCATTTT. It translates to CASTDRYSNQPQHF.

This chain links TRBV5-1 with TRBJ1-1; D ambiguous. V was trimmed by 7 bases and J by 2 bases, leaving 15 bases between them. The CDR3 is 14 residues long. The germline V gene has CDR1 SGHRS and CDR2 YFSETQ. DNA of the CDR3: TGCGCCAGCGAGGAGGGCAGGCCAAACACTGAAGCTTTCTTT. Its protein is CASEEGRPNTEAFF.

The gene calls are TRBV3-1 and TRBJ2-7; D not certain. V was shortened by 1 base and J by 4 bases, with 2 bases between the two germline ends. The CDR3 extends over 11 amino acids. Per germline, CDR1 LGHDT and CDR2 YNNKEL (reference sequence). This CDR3 reads CASSQVYEQYV. CDR3 nucleotides: TGTGCCAGCAGCCAAGTATACGAGCAGTACGTC.

The sample holds many counts of this clonotype. The V and J genes are TRBV4-1 and TRBJ1-2; D possibly corresponds to TRBD1 (5 bases). CDR1 is MGHRA, CDR2 YSYEKL, per germline. The CDR3 has 16 amino acids. Trimming pared 4 bases from V and 2 bases from J, leaving 17 bases between. The CDR3 region is CASSRLGVAGNYGYTF. CDR3 sequence (DNA): TGCGCCAGCAGCCGGCTTGGGGTGGCAGGGAACTATGGCTACACCTTC.

This clonotype was recorded many times. The V call is TRBV20-1, the J call TRBJ2-1; TRBD2 is a possible D gene (5 bases). Trimming stripped 6 bases from V and 4 bases from J, with 13 bases between. This CDR3 has 13 residues. Germline loops: CDR1 DFQATT, CDR2 SNEGSKA (reference sequence). As DNA, the CDR3 is TGCAGTGCAGTGGACTCTACTTACAATGAGCAGTTCTTC. Translating gives CSAVDSTYNEQFF.

In this sample, this clonotype turned up a few times. The gene calls are TRBV28 and TRBJ2-2; 9 bases line up with TRBD1. Germline V gene data show CDR1 as MDHEN and CDR2 as SYDVKM. V dropped 5 bases and J dropped 6; count of bases not matched to a gene: 10. This CDR3 spans 16 amino acids. Here the CDR3 DNA reads TGTGCCAGCAGTCTCTACTACAGGGGGCTGCCCGGGGAGCTGTTTTTT. Amino acids: CASSLYYRGLPGELFF. The full variable domain, its missing parts supplied by reference TRBV28 and TRBJ2-2, is DVKVTQSSRYLVKRTGEKVFLECVQDMDHENMFWYRQDPGLGLRLIYFSYDVKMKEKGDIPEGYSVSREKKERFSLILESASTNQTSMYLCASSLYYRGLPGELFFGEGSRLTVL.

The gene calls are TRBV20-1 and TRBJ1-2; D is perhaps TRBD1 (6 bases). Germline V gene sequence: CDR1 DFQATT, CDR2 SNEGSKA (reference sequence). V was pared by 6 bases and J by 8 bases, with 19 bases between. The CDR3 is made up of 13 amino acids. This chain's CDR3 is CSAAKSDSLGYTF. The CDR3 DNA follows: TGCAGTGCCGCTAAGTCGGACAGCCTGGGCTACACCTTC.

This clonotype showed up just a few times. This chain uses TRBV12-3 or TRBV12-4 with TRBJ2-7; 8 bases agree with TRBD1. J lost 9 bases, V lost 7 bases, and 11 bases had no gene match. The CDR3 totals 13 residues. Here the CDR3 DNA reads TGTGCCAGCACCCTTGGACAGGGTGGGGCGCAGTACTTC. Residues: CASTLGQGGAQYF.

This clonotype was seen more than once but under ten times. The CDR3 DNA is TGCGCCAGCAGACCTGACCGGACAGGGCGGGGAGCAGATACGCAGTATTTT. Its translation: CASRPDRTGRGADTQYF. The rearrangement links TRBV5-1 to TRBJ2-3; the match to TRBD1 covers 8 bases. CDR3 length: 17 amino acids. Germline V gene sequence: CDR1 SGHRS, CDR2 YFSETQ. V lost 5 bases, J lost 4 bases, and 15 bases stayed unmatched.

This clonotype was detected a few times. This rearrangement joins TRBV5-4 to TRBJ1-2; the match to TRBD1 covers 7 bases. CDR1 and CDR2 from the germline V gene are SGHNT and YYREEE (reference sequence). CDR3 length: 15 residues. V trimming: 4 bases; J trimming: 4 bases; junction bases outside the gene matches: 10. The CDR3 loop reads CASSTEGGMGYGYTF. CDR3 bases: TGTGCCAGCAGCACGGAAGGGGGCATGGGCTATGGCTACACCTTC.

In its sample, this clonotype was seen a few times. The V and J genes are TRBV5-1 and TRBJ1-1; 7 nucleotides align to TRBD1. Germline assignment: CDR1 SGHRS and CDR2 YFSETQ. Germline trimming cut 6 bases from V and 2 bases from J; bases unmatched to any gene: 4. The CDR3 totals 13 residues. Here the CDR3 DNA reads TGCGCCAGCACCCGGGACAGTAACACTGAAGCTTTCTTT. This sequence encodes CASTRDSNTEAFF.

A few counts support this clonotype. The V call is TRBV7-9, the J call TRBJ2-5; D may be TRBD2 (5 bases). Deletions cut 5 bases from V and 5 bases from J, with 12 bases between. Germline assignment: CDR1 SEHNR and CDR2 FQNEAQ (reference sequence). The CDR3 is 13 amino acids. The CDR3 spells CASSRTPGETQYF. DNA for the CDR3: TGTGCCAGCAGCCGGACCCCGGGGGAGACCCAGTACTTC.

This clonotype was observed a few times. The chain uses TRBV5-1 and TRBJ2-5, with 7 bases identical to TRBD2. This CDR3 spans 14 amino acids. The germline V gene encodes CDR1 SGHRS and CDR2 YFSETQ. With 7 bases clipped from V and 3 bases from J, the junction kept 9 bases outside the gene matches. Here the CDR3 reads CASFPGGVEETQYF. DNA of the CDR3: TGCGCCAGCTTCCCGGGGGGAGTGGAAGAGACCCAGTACTTC.

Many counts were recorded for this clonotype. The CDR3 loop is CASSATSGGTDTQYF. The CDR3 DNA sequence: TGTGCCAGCAGTGCAACTAGCGGGGGCACAGATACGCAGTATTTT. This chain connects TRBV6-4 to TRBJ2-3, with 10 bases that match TRBD2. This CDR3 has 15 amino acids. V trimming: 4 bases; J trimming: 1 base; junction bases outside the gene matches: 2. Germline V CDR1 and CDR2: MRHNA, SNTAGT.

This chain links TRBV7-2 with TRBJ2-5; D not certain. This CDR3 region has 13 residues. V gave up 3 bases and J gave up 5 bases, with 10 bases separating them. The germline V gene encodes CDR1 SGHTA and CDR2 FQGNSA. For the CDR3, the DNA is TGTGCCAGCAGCTTTATCGCTGGGGAGACCCAGTACTTC. Residues: CASSFIAGETQYF.

Only a few counts were recorded for this clonotype. This chain uses TRBV29-1 with TRBJ2-5, with 11 bases matching TRBD2. Germline CDR1 is SQVTM and CDR2 is ANQGSEA. This CDR3 spans 13 amino acids. V gave up 8 bases and J gave up 2 bases; unmatched junction bases: 4. CDR3 loop: CSSSGGGQETQYF. The CDR3 DNA reads as TGCAGCAGTAGCGGGGGGGGACAAGAGACCCAGTACTTC.

This clonotype was seen a few times. The rearrangement links TRBV9 to TRBJ1-1; no clear D gene. Germline V gene lookup returns CDR1 SGDLS and CDR2 YYNGEE. The CDR3 loop spans 14 amino acids. Trimming left V 3 bases short and J 6 bases short, with 15 bases between. Here the CDR3 DNA reads TGTGCCAGCAGCGCACCCCCCGGGAGGTCTGAAGCTTTCTTT. This codes for CASSAPPGRSEAFF.

This clonotype was recorded a few times. The rearrangement uses TRBV5-1 and TRBJ2-3; the D gene is possibly TRBD2 (5 bases). V was cut by 2 bases and J by 2 bases, with 12 bases left in between. This CDR3 contains 15 residues. In germline, CDR1 is SGHRS, CDR2 YFSETQ. The CDR3 is CASSLDRGDTDTQYF. In nucleotides, the CDR3 is TGCGCCAGCAGCTTAGATCGGGGAGACACAGATACGCAGTATTTT.

This clonotype was observed a few times. The CDR3 coding sequence is TGTGCCAGCAGTTACAGTCACTCCTACGAGCAGTACGTC. This encodes CASSYSHSYEQYV. This chain uses TRBV6-2 or TRBV6-3 with TRBJ2-7; D remains ambiguous. The CDR3 length is 13 residues. Germline values: CDR1 MNHEY, CDR2 SVGEGT. Trimming removed 2 bases at V and 0 bases at J, with 5 bases between.

The rearrangement uses TRBV4-3 and TRBJ2-2; 8 bases are shared with TRBD2. The germline V gene encodes CDR1 LGHNA and CDR2 YSLEER. The CDR3 length is 16 residues. Losses at the gene ends were 3 bases for V and 1 base for J; bases not matched to a gene: 4. CDR3 residues: CASSHSGLGNTGELFF. For the CDR3, the DNA is TGCGCCAGCAGCCACTCGGGACTAGGGAACACCGGGGAGCTGTTTTTT.

This clonotype was seen ten or more times. The chain combines TRBV5-1 with TRBJ2-7; 7 nucleotides align to TRBD1. The CDR3 totals 15 residues. V lost 0 bases, J lost 3 bases, and 6 bases stayed unmatched. Germline CDR1 is SGHRS and CDR2 is YFSETQ. CDR3 amino acids: CASSLAPDRVYEQYV. Written as DNA, the CDR3 is TGCGCCAGCAGCTTGGCCCCCGACAGGGTCTACGAGCAGTACGTC.